This TCR beta chain stems from a study of T cell repertoires in cytomegalovirus infection (dated by TCRdb to the late 2010s). About the investigation overall: Peptide stimulations targeted recently identified HLA-C-restricted CMV epitopes, whose presentation resists viral immunomodulation, together with well-studied HLA-B-restricted epitopes. Donor HLA type was relevant to the analysis, because carriage of CMV infection together with the matching HLA type was indicated by public TCR beta signatures. Study-wide findings and limitations: In both this cohort and an independent cohort of 352 donors, the cumulative frequency of public TCR beta family members distinguished carriers of CMV infection plus the relevant HLA type. The ex vivo response was dominated by HLA-C-restricted CMV-specific TCR beta clonotypes, which also provided the single most frequent clonotype in two of eight donors.

Looking up the germline V gene yields CDR1 SGHAT and CDR2 FQNNGV. V and J are truncated by 4 bases and 2 bases respectively, leaving an intervening sequence of 15 bases. The cysteine opens and the phenylalanine closes a CDR3 of 16 amino acids. Only CDR3 DNA is held: 48 bases, read in frame from base 1. TCRdb shows the sequencer as Illumina HiSeq 1500. The public sequencing data were trimmed at Q25 with fastp and processed into clonotypes with MiXCR by TCRdb, which kept only in-frame beta chains. Every distinct CDR3 protein forms one entry, paired with its most common genes and DNA. Here the sample has about 570,000 distinct CDR3 sequences; roughly 43% occur a single time. The top ten clonotypes cover over 45% of the sample. Notes on this clonotype: Its specific antigen is unknown. Base qualities were left out, and no much larger clone turns up one base away.

The sample's treatment or condition, from its label and the paper: in vitro stimulation with specific CMV peptide epitopes to enrich CMV-specific T cells. The V and J segments used are TRBV11-2 and TRBJ2-1; TRBD2 is a weak D gene call, 7 bases matching. This material consisted of cultured PBMCs, taken from culture after CMV antigen stimulation. The clonotype was recovered from a human donor in good health (CMV status not recorded). Some clones in this sample may be carry-over from other donors' samples. At the DNA level, the sequence is TGTGCCAGCAGCTCCGGCGAGGGGGGGGCCTACAATGAGCAGTTCTTC. Protein translation: CASSSGEGGAYNEQFF. The reference TRBV11-2 and TRBJ2-1 proteins fill in what lies around the CDR3, so the full variable domain reads EAGVAQSPRYKIIEKRQSVAFWCNPISGHATLYWYQQILGQGPKLLIQFQNNGVVDDSQLPKDRFSAERLKGVDSTLKIQPAKLEDSAVYLCASSSGEGGAYNEQFFGPGTRLTVL.